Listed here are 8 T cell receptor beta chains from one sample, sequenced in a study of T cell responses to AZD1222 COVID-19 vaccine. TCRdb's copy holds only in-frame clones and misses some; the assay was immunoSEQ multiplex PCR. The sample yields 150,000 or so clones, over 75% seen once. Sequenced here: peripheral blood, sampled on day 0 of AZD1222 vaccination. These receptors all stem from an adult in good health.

The CDR3 DNA reads as TGTGCCAGCAGGTACACAGATACGCAGTATTTT. As protein: CASRYTDTQYF. This chain links TRBV13 with TRBJ2-3; D is unclear. The length of the CDR3 is 11 residues. V lost 6 bases and J 2 bases, leaving 3 bases between the germline ends. Germline CDR1 and CDR2: PRHDT and FYEKMQ (reference sequence).

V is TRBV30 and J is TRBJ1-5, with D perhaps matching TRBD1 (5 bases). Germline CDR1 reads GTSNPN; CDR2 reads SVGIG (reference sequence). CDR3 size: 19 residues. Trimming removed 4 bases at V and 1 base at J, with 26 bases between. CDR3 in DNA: TGTGCCTGGATTTGGGACGACAAGGGGAATTTTATCAGCAATCAGCCCCAGCATTTT. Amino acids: CAWIWDDKGNFISNQPQHF. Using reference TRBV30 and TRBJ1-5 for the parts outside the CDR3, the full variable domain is SQTIHQWPATLVQPVGSPLSLECTVEGTSNPNLYWYRQAAGRGLQLLFYSVGIGQISSEVPQNLSASRPQDRQFILSSKKLLLSDSGFYLCAWIWDDKGNFISNQPQHFGDGTRLSIL.

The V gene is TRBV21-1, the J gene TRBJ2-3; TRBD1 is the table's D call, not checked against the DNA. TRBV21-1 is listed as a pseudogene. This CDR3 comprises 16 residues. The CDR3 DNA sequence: TGTGCCAGCAGCAAAGCGAGACAGCGAGCCACAGATACGCAGTATTTT. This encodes CASSKARQRATDTQYF.

CDR3 residues: CASSEGRGQGKIEAFF. The DNA for the CDR3 is TGCGCCAGCAGTGAAGGAAGGGGACAGGGGAAAATTGAAGCTTTCTTT. The J gene is TRBJ1-1, the V gene TRBV10-1; 10 bases agree with TRBD1. Per germline, CDR1 WNHNN and CDR2 SYGVQD (reference sequence). With 3 bases clipped from V and 7 bases from J, the junction kept 11 bases outside the gene matches. The CDR3 covers 16 residues.

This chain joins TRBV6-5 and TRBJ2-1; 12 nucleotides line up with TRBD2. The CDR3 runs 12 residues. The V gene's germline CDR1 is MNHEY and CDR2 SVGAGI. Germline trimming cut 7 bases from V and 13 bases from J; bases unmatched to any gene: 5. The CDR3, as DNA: TGTGCCAGCACCAGACTAGCGGGGGTACAGTTCTTC. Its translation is CASTRLAGVQFF.

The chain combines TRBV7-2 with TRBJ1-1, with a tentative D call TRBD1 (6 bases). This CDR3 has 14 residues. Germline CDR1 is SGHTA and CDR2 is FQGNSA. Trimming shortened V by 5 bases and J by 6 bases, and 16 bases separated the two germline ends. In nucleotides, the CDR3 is TGTGCCAGCAGCATCTATGACAGGAGGGCTGAAGCTTTCTTT. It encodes CASSIYDRRAEAFF.

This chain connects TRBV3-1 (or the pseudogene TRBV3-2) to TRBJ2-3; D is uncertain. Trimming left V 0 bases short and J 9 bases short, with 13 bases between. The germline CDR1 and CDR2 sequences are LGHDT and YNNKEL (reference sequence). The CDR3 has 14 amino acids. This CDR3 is CASSQEGPIRTQYF. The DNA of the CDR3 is TGTGCCAGCAGCCAAGAAGGGCCGATCCGGACGCAGTATTTT.

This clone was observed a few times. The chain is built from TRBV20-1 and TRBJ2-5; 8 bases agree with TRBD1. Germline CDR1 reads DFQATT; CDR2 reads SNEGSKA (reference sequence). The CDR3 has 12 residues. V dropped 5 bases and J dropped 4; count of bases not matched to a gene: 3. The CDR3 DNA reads TGCAGTGCTGGTGGGACAGGAGAGACCCAGTACTTC. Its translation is CSAGGTGETQYF.